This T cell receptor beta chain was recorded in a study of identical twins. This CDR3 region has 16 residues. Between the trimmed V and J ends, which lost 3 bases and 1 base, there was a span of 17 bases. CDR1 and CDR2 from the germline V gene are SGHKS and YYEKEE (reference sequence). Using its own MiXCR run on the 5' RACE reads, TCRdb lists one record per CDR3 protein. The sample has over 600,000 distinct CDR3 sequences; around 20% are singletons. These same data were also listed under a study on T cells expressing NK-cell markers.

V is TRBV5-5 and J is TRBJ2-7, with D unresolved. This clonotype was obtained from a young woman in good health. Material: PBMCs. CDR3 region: CASSSGMAVPSYEQYF. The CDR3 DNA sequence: TGTGCCAGCAGCTCGGGTATGGCAGTCCCGTCCTACGAGCAGTACTTC. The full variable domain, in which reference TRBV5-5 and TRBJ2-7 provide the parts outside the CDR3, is DAGVTQSPTHLIKTRGQQVTLRCSPISGHKSVSWYQQVLGQGPQFIFQYYEKEERGRGNFPDRFSARQFPNYSSELNVNALLLGDSALYLCASSSGMAVPSYEQYFGPGTRLTVT.